The T cell receptor beta chain described here comes from a study of T-cell reconstitution after alpha-beta-depleted transplantation in children. Unique molecular identifiers were incorporated into the prepared TCRbeta library. TCRdb re-called the PCR reads through MiXCR, storing one row per CDR3 protein. The profile covers 490,000 or so distinct CDR3 sequences, with under 15% appearing a single time and under 7% taken by the ten largest. V was shortened by 5 bases and J by 4 bases, with 14 bases between the two germline ends. Germline values: CDR1 SGHAT, CDR2 FQNNGV. The CDR3 is 14 residues long. This clonotype was detected many times.

The sample here was PBMCs from the stem cell graft donor, taken from the stem cell graft. This chain joins TRBV11-2 and TRBJ1-1; D is unclear. The source of this sequence is a human donor who donated a stem cell graft to a child with combined immunodeficiency. The CDR3: CASSPQPGSTEAFF. The DNA for the CDR3 is TGTGCCAGCAGCCCACAGCCGGGGAGCACTGAAGCTTTCTTT.